This TCR beta chain emerged from a study of read filtering for tumor transcriptome and immune sequencing. Study summary: IR-seq gave about 4.05 to 11 million TCR reads per sample; RNA-seq gave about 80 to 1,300.

This library used approximately 370 ng RNA and molecular barcoded adaptors spanning alpha/delta and beta/gamma chains. TCRdb called the reads again in MiXCR, with one record for every CDR3 protein. In the table there are tens of thousands of distinct CDR3 sequences, roughly 20% of which are singletons. Trimming shortened V by 3 bases and J by 8 bases, and 13 bases separated the two germline ends. Germline-derived CDR1 and CDR2 are SGHDN and FVKESK. The CDR3 sequence is 14 residues long. The chain is built from TRBV14 and TRBJ1-4; no definite D call. The material sequenced was a population of CD138-negative cells sorted from bone marrow. The sequence derives from a donor at least 40 years old with multiple myeloma. Written as DNA, the CDR3 is TGTGCCAGCAGCCAGGTGACTTTCCGAGAAAAACTGTTTTTT. Its protein product is CASSQVTFREKLFF.